This T cell receptor (beta chain) is from a study of T cell clones after liver transplantation. Whole-study context: At least one year of complete immunosuppression withdrawal without enzymes over twice normal defined tolerance.

On this clone itself: Its matching antigen is unknown.

Study-level points and caveats: Low donor cell numbers restricted donor-reactive repertoire measurement in two subjects. A larger donor-reactive than third-party decline suggested partial antigen-specific deletion.

Germline lookup yields CDR1 MRHNA and CDR2 SNTAGT. V was shortened by 6 bases and J by 6 bases, with 15 bases between the two germline ends. This CDR3 has 13 residues. This table comes from immunoSEQ multiplex PCR, and its TCRdb copy is limited to in-frame clones, with some not included. The sample has 45,000 to 55,000 clones, around 85% seen once; the top ten hold around 7.8%. The chain links TRBV6-4 to TRBJ2-7, with a weak D call TRBD1 (5 bases). The source of this sequence is a human donor who received a liver transplant. The source was CD4+ T cells from blood, collected before liver transplant. The CDR3 nucleotides are TGTGCCAGCAGCAAAACAGGCTCCGGCGAGCAGTACTTC. Its protein is CASSKTGSGEQYF.